These 25 T cell receptor beta chains share one sample of origin, sequenced in a study of shared clonotypes between healthy human individuals. TCRdb's table, derived via immunoSEQ multiplex PCR, lists solely in-frame clones and lacks some. The data hold 2 million to 2.5 million clones, with around 92% observed a single time. Source material: naive CD4+ T cells from PBMCs. Subset specified: CD45RA+ positively selected. Every receptor here comes from a young man in good health. Some clones in this sample may be carry-over from other donors' samples.

The chain recombines TRBV29-1 with TRBJ2-2; D possibly corresponds to TRBD2 (6 bases). Deletions cut 7 bases from V and 4 bases from J, with 13 bases between. The CDR3 length is 13 residues. Germline V CDR1 and CDR2: SQVTM, ANQGSEA. The CDR3 reads CSGGTQVTGELFF. The CDR3 DNA reads as TGCAGCGGCGGGACTCAAGTCACCGGGGAGCTGTTTTTT.

The rearrangement joins TRBV4-1 to TRBJ2-1; 12 bases align to TRBD2. The germline V gene encodes CDR1 MGHRA and CDR2 YSYEKL. The CDR3 extends over 14 amino acids. J was trimmed by 5 bases and V by 6 bases; bases with no gene match: 2. CDR3 sequence (DNA): TGCGCCAGCAGGCGACTAGCGGGAGACAATGAGCAGTTCTTC. Its translation is CASRRLAGDNEQFF.

The chain recombines TRBV9 with TRBJ1-2; possibly TRBD1 for D (6 bases). Germline V gene data show CDR1 as SGDLS and CDR2 as YYNGEE. The length of the CDR3 is 15 residues. Trimming took 3 bases from V and 8 from J, leaving 20 bases between them. The CDR3 is CASSAFGTIRRGYTF. CDR3 coding DNA: TGTGCCAGCAGCGCCTTCGGGACAATCCGGCGGGGCTACACCTTC.

CDR3 amino acids: CASRRDVRGFF. The DNA of the CDR3 is TGTGCCAGCAGAAGGGACGTCCGGGGGTTCTTC. The chain combines TRBV2 with TRBJ2-1; D could derive from TRBD1 or TRBD2 (5 bases each). Germline V gene sequence: CDR1 SNHLY, CDR2 FYNNEI. Trimming cost V 6 bases and J 15 bases, with 15 bases left between them. This CDR3 region has 11 residues. The full variable domain, its missing parts supplied by reference TRBV2 and TRBJ2-1, is EPEVTQTPSHQVTQMGQEVILRCVPISNHLYFYWYRQILGQKVEFLVSFYNNEISEKSEIFDDQFSVERPDGSNFTLKIRSTKLEDSAMYFCASRRDVRGFFGPGTRLTVL.

J is TRBJ2-5 and V is TRBV7-9; TRBD2 is a possible D gene (6 bases). Trimming pared 5 bases from V and 0 bases from J, leaving 16 bases between. The CDR3 extends over 16 amino acids. Germline CDR1 reads SEHNR; CDR2 reads FQNEAQ (reference sequence). CDR3 in amino acids: CASSLGASEYQETQYF. CDR3 in DNA: TGTGCCAGCAGCCTCGGCGCTAGCGAGTACCAAGAGACCCAGTACTTC.

The chain has TRBV9 and TRBJ2-1, with D unclear. V lost 4 bases, J lost 6 bases, and 14 bases lay in between. The V gene's germline CDR1 is SGDLS and CDR2 YYNGEE. The CDR3 consists of 14 residues. The CDR3: CASSPRIRINEQFF. DNA for the CDR3: TGTGCCAGCAGCCCCCGAATTCGCATCAATGAGCAGTTCTTC. The whole variable domain, filled in from reference TRBV9 and TRBJ2-1, reads DSGVTQTPKHLITATGQRVTLRCSPRSGDLSVYWYQQSLDQGLQFLIQYYNGEERAKGNILERFSAQQFPDLHSELNLSSLELGDSALYFCASSPRIRINEQFFGPGTRLTVL.

About this clone itself: The same CDR3 can be traced to other DNA sequences in this sample. The chain recombines TRBV18 with TRBJ1-2; the match to TRBD1 covers 12 bases. There are 15 residues in the CDR3. Trimming took 3 bases from V and 3 from J; bases not matched to a gene: 2. Germline CDR1 reads KGHSH; CDR2 reads LQKENI. The CDR3 DNA is TGTGCCAGCTCACCGGGACAGGGGGCTTACTATGGCTACACCTTC. Its translation is CASSPGQGAYYGYTF.

The chain employs TRBV5-5 and TRBJ2-3; no clear D gene. Trimming removed 1 base from V and 2 bases from J, with 8 bases in between. The CDR3 totals 14 residues. Per germline, CDR1 SGHKS and CDR2 YYEKEE (reference sequence). CDR3 DNA: TGTGCCAGCAGCTTGAAGGGCCACACAGATACGCAGTATTTT. It codes for CASSLKGHTDTQYF. Together with reference TRBV5-5 and TRBJ2-3, the CDR3 gives the full variable domain: DAGVTQSPTHLIKTRGQQVTLRCSPISGHKSVSWYQQVLGQGPQFIFQYYEKEERGRGNFPDRFSARQFPNYSSELNVNALLLGDSALYLCASSLKGHTDTQYFGPGTRLTVL.

J is TRBJ1-1 and V is TRBV7-2; no clear D. The V and J ends lost 1 base and 8 bases respectively, with 8 bases between them. The germline V gene has CDR1 SGHTA and CDR2 FQGNSA. The CDR3 totals 12 residues. Here the CDR3 DNA reads TGTGCCAGCAGCTTAGAGAAAGGGGAAGCTTTCTTT. Amino acid sequence: CASSLEKGEAFF.

The rearrangement links TRBV29-1 to TRBJ1-1; D not resolved. V was shortened by 5 bases and J by 6 bases, with 4 bases between the two germline ends. Germline V gene lookup returns CDR1 SQVTM and CDR2 ANQGSEA. The CDR3 runs to 9 residues. The CDR3 region is CSVLPEAFF. DNA of the CDR3: TGCAGCGTTCTCCCTGAAGCTTTCTTT.

This chain connects TRBV29-1 to TRBJ1-4; TRBD1 might be the D (5 bases). CDR1 is SQVTM, CDR2 ANQGSEA, per germline. V lost 1 base and J lost 6, with 6 bases in between. The CDR3 covers 12 residues. The CDR3, as DNA: TGCAGCGTTGAAGGCAGGGATGAAAAACTGTTTTTT. Protein: CSVEGRDEKLFF.

V and J are TRBV5-1 and TRBJ1-5; the D gene is possibly TRBD1 (6 bases). Trimming pared 4 bases from V and 5 bases from J, leaving 16 bases between. This CDR3 has 15 amino acids. Germline-derived CDR1 and CDR2 are SGHRS and YFSETQ. CDR3 DNA: TGCGCCAGCAGCCCACGTGAACCAGGGGATCAGCCCCAGCATTTT. Protein: CASSPREPGDQPQHF.

The CDR3 sequence is CASSEKGAPGYGYTF. CDR3 DNA sequence: TGTGCCAGCAGTGAAAAGGGGGCGCCCGGCTATGGCTACACCTTC. J is TRBJ1-2 and V is TRBV25-1; the match to TRBD1 covers 7 bases. CDR1 and CDR2 (germline): MGHDK, SYGVNS. CDR3 size: 15 residues. Unmatched junction bases numbered 7, after V lost 2 bases and J lost 4 bases.

This clone was detected once. V is TRBV5-4 and J is TRBJ2-2, with a weak D call TRBD2 (6 bases). The germline gives CDR1 SGHNT, CDR2 YYREEE (reference sequence). The CDR3 is 16 amino acids. Trimming pared 6 bases from V and 4 bases from J, leaving 19 bases between. The CDR3 spells CASTPLGSGPTGELFF. CDR3 DNA sequence: TGTGCCAGCACCCCCCTCGGTAGCGGACCCACCGGGGAGCTGTTTTTT.

The rearrangement uses TRBV4-2 and TRBJ2-1, with a possible D match to TRBD1 (5 bases). CDR1 is LGHNA and CDR2 is YNFKEQ in the germline V gene. V was cut by 2 bases and J by 10 bases, with 15 bases left in between. The CDR3 has 14 residues. The CDR3 nucleotides read TGTGCCAGCAGCCAAAAAGTACCTGGACAAGAGCAGTTCTTC. This encodes CASSQKVPGQEQFF.

Points on this clone: Additional DNA sequences in this sample encode the identical CDR3. The chain has TRBV28 and TRBJ2-6, with D hard to call. CDR1 MDHEN and CDR2 SYDVKM come from the germline V gene. This CDR3 comprises 14 residues. The V end lost 2 bases, the J end lost 4 bases, and 6 bases lay between the germline ends. The CDR3 region is CASSLHTGANVLTF. The CDR3 region has the DNA TGTGCCAGCAGTTTACATACAGGGGCCAACGTCCTGACTTTC.

This sequence joins TRBV4-1 and TRBJ2-5; TRBD1 aligns across 9 bases. Germline trimming cut 2 bases from V and 4 bases from J; bases unmatched to any gene: 8. Germline V gene data show CDR1 as MGHRA and CDR2 as YSYEKL. The CDR3 has 16 amino acids. DNA of the CDR3: TGCGCCAGCAGCCAAATGACAGGGGGACCGGGAGAGACCCAGTACTTC. It yields the protein CASSQMTGGPGETQYF.

This clone came up a few times. V usage is TRBV27 and J usage is TRBJ1-3; perhaps TRBD1 as D (6 bases). The CDR3 runs 13 residues. The V gene lost 7 bases and the J gene lost 8 bases, with 15 bases spanning the gap. CDR1 and CDR2 from the germline V gene are MNHEY and SMNVEV (reference sequence). The DNA for the CDR3 is TGTGCCAGCAAGGGAGGACAGAGTTACACCATATATTTT. Protein: CASKGGQSYTIYF.

This clone was found once. The CDR3 region is CAIRDGQGAPLSPLHF. As DNA, the CDR3 is TGTGCCATCAGGGACGGACAGGGGGCACCCCTTTCACCCCTCCACTTT. The rearrangement joins TRBV10-3 to TRBJ1-6; TRBD1 aligns across 11 bases. Germline CDR1 and CDR2: ENHRY and SYGVKD. V lost 6 bases, J lost 9 bases, and 10 bases stayed unmatched. The CDR3 is 16 amino acids.

The V call is TRBV28, the J call TRBJ2-6; D might be TRBD1 (6 bases). Trimming took off 7 bases at V and 1 base at J, with 17 bases between the two ends. CDR1 is MDHEN and CDR2 is SYDVKM in the germline V gene. This CDR3 is 17 amino acids long. The CDR3 here is CASTRSDSPSGANVLTF. For the CDR3, the DNA is TGTGCCAGCACCCGATCGGACAGCCCATCTGGGGCCAACGTCCTGACTTTC.

The genes are TRBV11-2 and TRBJ2-1; no reliable D call. The CDR3 contains 14 residues. V lost 1 base and J lost 6, with 10 bases in between. Germline V lookup: CDR1 SGHAT, CDR2 FQNNGV. As DNA, the CDR3 is TGTGCCAGCAGCTTAGTCTCGCCGCCCAATGAGCAGTTCTTC. This encodes CASSLVSPPNEQFF.

Notes on this clone: Other nucleotide sequences in the sample specify the same CDR3. The genes are TRBV30 and TRBJ1-1; no reliable D call. With 0 bases removed from V and 1 base from J, the gap between germline ends came to 6 bases. The CDR3 runs to 13 residues. Germline V CDR1 and CDR2: GTSNPN, SVGIG (reference sequence). The CDR3 reads CAWSVGRNTEAFF. CDR3 nucleotides: TGTGCCTGGAGTGTAGGTAGGAACACTGAAGCTTTCTTT.

The chain recombines TRBV28 with TRBJ2-7; 16 bases are a match to TRBD2. The J segment lost 3 bases and the V segment lost 5 bases, leaving 7 bases of the junction unmatched. Germline-derived CDR1 and CDR2 are MDHEN and SYDVKM. This CDR3 region has 17 residues. The CDR3, as DNA: TGTGCCAGCAGTACCGGGACTAGCGGGAGGGCCCTCTACGAGCAGTACTTC. Translating gives CASSTGTSGRALYEQYF.

CDR3 DNA: TGTGCCAGCAGTGACCCCAAACGGCGGGAGGAAGAGACCCAGTACTTC. Translating it yields CASSDPKRREEETQYF. The chain has TRBV6-4 and TRBJ2-5; TRBD2 matches 8 bases. The CDR3 loop spans 16 amino acids. From germline, CDR1 is MRHNA and CDR2 SNTAGT. Germline trimming cut 2 bases from V and 3 bases from J; bases unmatched to any gene: 8.

This chain uses TRBV29-1 with TRBJ1-1; possible D gene TRBD1, 5 bases. V was shortened by 3 bases and J by 3 bases, with 11 bases between the two germline ends. This CDR3 comprises 13 residues. Germline-derived CDR1 and CDR2 are SQVTM and ANQGSEA. In DNA form, the CDR3 reads TGCAGCGTTGAGGGGGGAGGAGACACTGAAGCTTTCTTT. It translates to CSVEGGGDTEAFF. Full variable domain (outside the CDR3, taken from reference TRBV29-1 and TRBJ1-1): SAVISQKPSRDICQRGTSLTIQCQVDSQVTMMFWYRQQPGQSLTLIATANQGSEATYESGFVIDKFPISRPNLTFSTLTVSNMSPEDSSIYLCSVEGGGDTEAFFGQGTRLTVV.